The clone carrying this T cell receptor beta chain was seen only a few times. Sequencing was performed with immunoSEQ multiplex PCR; in TCRdb, only in-frame clones are kept and a portion is missing. The table records about 94,000 clones, 90% of them present only once. Trimming shortened V by 4 bases and J by 2 bases, and 9 bases separated the two germline ends. The germline gives CDR1 SQVTM, CDR2 ANQGSEA. This CDR3 is built from 12 residues. This sample was included in a study of control samples from healthy donors and cancer patients. The chain uses TRBV29-1 and TRBJ2-7, with D unclear. The clonotype originates from a woman younger than 35 in good health. Sequencing was done on a sample of blood. The chain's CDR3 is CSVAAGAYEQYF. The CDR3 DNA reads TGCAGCGTTGCTGCCGGCGCCTACGAGCAGTACTTC.